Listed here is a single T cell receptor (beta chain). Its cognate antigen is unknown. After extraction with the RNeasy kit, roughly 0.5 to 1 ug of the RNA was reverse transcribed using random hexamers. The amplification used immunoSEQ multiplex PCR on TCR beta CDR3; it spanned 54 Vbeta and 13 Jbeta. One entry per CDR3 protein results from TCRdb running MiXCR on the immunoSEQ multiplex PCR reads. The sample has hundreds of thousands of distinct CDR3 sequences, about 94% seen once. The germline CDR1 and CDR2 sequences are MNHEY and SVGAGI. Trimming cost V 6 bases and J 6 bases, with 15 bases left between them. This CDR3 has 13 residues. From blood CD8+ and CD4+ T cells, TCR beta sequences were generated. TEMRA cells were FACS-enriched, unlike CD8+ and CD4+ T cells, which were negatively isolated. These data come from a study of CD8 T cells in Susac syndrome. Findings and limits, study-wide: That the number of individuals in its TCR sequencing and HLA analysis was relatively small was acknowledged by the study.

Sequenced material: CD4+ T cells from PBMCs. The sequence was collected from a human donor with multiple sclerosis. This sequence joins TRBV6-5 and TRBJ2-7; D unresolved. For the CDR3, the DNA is TGTGCCAGCAGAAAACGGACGACGGGCGAGCAGTACGTC. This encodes CASRKRTTGEQYV.